The source of this TCR beta chain is a study of T cells after yellow fever vaccination. A few counts support this clonotype. The CDR3 spans 14 residues. V was shortened by 6 bases and J by 2 bases, with 14 bases between the two germline ends. TCRdb fed the 5' RACE reads into MiXCR, producing one record per CDR3 protein. Of a few hundred thousand distinct CDR3 sequences listed, roughly 21% are singletons. The genes are TRBV12-3 or TRBV12-4 and TRBJ2-7; D might be TRBD2 (5 bases). The specimen was PBMCs, collected 15 days after the yellow fever booster vaccination. This TCR derives from a man aged 30-40 years who received the YFV17D yellow fever vaccine. CDR3 region: CASRDSGLTYEQYF. The CDR3, as DNA: TGTGCCAGCAGGGACTCCGGTTTAACCTACGAGCAGTACTTC.